This record looks at one T cell receptor (beta chain) sequence and its context. This specimen comes from a study of cytotoxic CD8 clonotypes in ibrutinib-treated CLL. Repertoires were generated with immunoSEQ multiplex PCR, while TCRdb's copy carries only in-frame clones and drops some. The repertoire holds under 200,000 clones, with approximately 80% as singletons. The input for sequencing was PBMCs, taken after 24 months of ibrutinib treatment. This sequence was found in a human donor with chronic lymphocytic leukemia.

The CDR3 protein is CSVGSVGAFF. Here the CDR3 DNA reads TGCAGCGTTGGCTCGGTAGGAGCTTTCTTT. This chain links TRBV29-1 with TRBJ1-1; D not resolved. This CDR3 comprises 10 residues. Germline V gene sequence: CDR1 SQVTM, CDR2 ANQGSEA. The V and J ends lost 4 bases and 10 bases respectively, with 10 bases between them. The full variable domain, in which reference TRBV29-1 and TRBJ1-1 provide the parts outside the CDR3, is SAVISQKPSRDICQRGTSLTIQCQVDSQVTMMFWYRQQPGQSLTLIATANQGSEATYESGFVIDKFPISRPNLTFSTLTVSNMSPEDSSIYLCSVGSVGAFFGQGTRLTVV.